This entry lists 4 T cell receptor beta chains sequenced from one sample in a study of blood T cells in healthy people across ages. Together with a sample-barcoded 5' primer, a J-beta primer mix was included in a second PCR lasting about 7 to 12 cycles. TCRdb reprocessed the 5' RACE reads via MiXCR and lists one record per CDR3 protein. Altogether 1.5 million to 2 million distinct CDR3 sequences are present, 49% being singletons, with the ten largest covering over 2%. Input material: blood. The origin of the receptors is a woman aged 40 to 50 in good health.

The V call is TRBV28, the J call TRBJ2-1; D could derive from TRBD1 or TRBD2 (5 bases each). The CDR3 is 16 residues long. Trimming removed 3 bases from V and 5 bases from J, with 17 bases in between. The germline V gene has CDR1 MDHEN and CDR2 SYDVKM. This CDR3 reads CASSFSGTEINNEQFF. In DNA, the CDR3 is TGTGCCAGCAGTTTCTCGGGGACCGAAATAAACAATGAGCAGTTCTTC.

The chain couples TRBV6-2 or TRBV6-3 to TRBJ2-1; D gene ambiguous. The CDR3 has 14 residues. The V and J ends lost 4 bases and 7 bases respectively, with 14 bases between them. From germline, CDR1 is MNHEY and CDR2 SVGEGT. In DNA, the CDR3 is TGTGCCAGCAGTTTATTGGAGTGGGATAATGAGCAGTTCTTC. Its protein product is CASSLLEWDNEQFF.

The chain recombines TRBV27 with TRBJ2-7; a possible D gene is TRBD1 (5 bases). CDR1 and CDR2 (germline): MNHEY, SMNVEV (reference sequence). This CDR3 comprises 16 residues. V lost 5 bases, J lost 0 bases, and 17 bases lay in between. For the CDR3, the DNA is TGTGCCAGCAGTCTAACAGGAATTAAGAGCTCCTACGAGCAGTACTTC. Translation: CASSLTGIKSSYEQYF.

This rearrangement joins TRBV5-1 to TRBJ1-4; 7 bases line up with TRBD1. The V gene's germline CDR1 is SGHRS and CDR2 YFSETQ. The V segment lost 4 bases and the J segment 5 bases; nucleotides outside the gene matches: 14. The CDR3 loop spans 17 amino acids. The CDR3 region has the DNA TGCGCCAGCAGCCCGGACAGGACTACTACTGAAAATGAAAAACTGTTTTTT. Its protein product is CASSPDRTTTENEKLFF.